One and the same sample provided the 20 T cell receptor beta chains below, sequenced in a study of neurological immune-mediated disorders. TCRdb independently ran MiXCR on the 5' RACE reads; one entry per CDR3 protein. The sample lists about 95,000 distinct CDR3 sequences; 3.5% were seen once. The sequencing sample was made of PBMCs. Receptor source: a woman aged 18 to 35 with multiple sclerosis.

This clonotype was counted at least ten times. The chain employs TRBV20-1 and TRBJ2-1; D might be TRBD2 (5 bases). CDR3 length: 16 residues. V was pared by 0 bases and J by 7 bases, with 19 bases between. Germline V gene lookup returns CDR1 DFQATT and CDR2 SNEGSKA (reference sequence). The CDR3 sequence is CSARDTGYKTGNEQFF. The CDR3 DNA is TGCAGTGCTAGAGATACGGGGTACAAAACTGGGAATGAGCAGTTCTTC.

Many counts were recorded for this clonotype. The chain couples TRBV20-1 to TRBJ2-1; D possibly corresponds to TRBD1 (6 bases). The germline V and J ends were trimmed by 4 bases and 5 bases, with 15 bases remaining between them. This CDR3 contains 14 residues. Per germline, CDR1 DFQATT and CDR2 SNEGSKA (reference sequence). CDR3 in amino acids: CSAIGGTLHNEQFF. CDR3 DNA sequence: TGCAGTGCTATTGGGGGCACTTTACACAATGAGCAGTTCTTC.

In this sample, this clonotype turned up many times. The DNA for the CDR3 is TGTGCCAGCAGTTGGGGGTCGGGCAGCGGATTCAATGAGCAGTTCTTC. Protein: CASSWGSGSGFNEQFF. The chain is built from TRBV6-5 and TRBJ2-1, with D perhaps being TRBD1 or TRBD2 (5 bases each). The germline V and J ends were trimmed by 4 bases and 6 bases, with 19 bases remaining between them. Germline assignment: CDR1 MNHEY and CDR2 SVGAGI. This CDR3 is 16 amino acids long.

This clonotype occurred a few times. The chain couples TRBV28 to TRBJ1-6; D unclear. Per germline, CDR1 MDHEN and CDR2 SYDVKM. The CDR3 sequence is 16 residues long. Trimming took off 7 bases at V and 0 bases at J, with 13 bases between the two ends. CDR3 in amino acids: CASTPSRSSYNSPLHF. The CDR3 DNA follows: TGTGCCAGCACACCGTCGAGAAGCTCCTATAATTCACCCCTCCACTTT.

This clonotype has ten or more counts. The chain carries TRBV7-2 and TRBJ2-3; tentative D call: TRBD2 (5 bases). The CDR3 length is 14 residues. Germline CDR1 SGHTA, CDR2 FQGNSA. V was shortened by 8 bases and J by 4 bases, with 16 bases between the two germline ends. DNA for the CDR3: TGTGCCAGCGGAGCCCGAGGAGGTCCAGATACGCAGTATTTT. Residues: CASGARGGPDTQYF.

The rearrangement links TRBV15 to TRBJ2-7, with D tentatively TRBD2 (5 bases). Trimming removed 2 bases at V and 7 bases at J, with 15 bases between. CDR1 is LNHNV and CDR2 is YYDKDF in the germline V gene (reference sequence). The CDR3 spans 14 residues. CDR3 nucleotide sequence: TGTGCCACCAGCAGACCAGATCTAGCCACAGAGCAGTACTTC. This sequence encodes CATSRPDLATEQYF.

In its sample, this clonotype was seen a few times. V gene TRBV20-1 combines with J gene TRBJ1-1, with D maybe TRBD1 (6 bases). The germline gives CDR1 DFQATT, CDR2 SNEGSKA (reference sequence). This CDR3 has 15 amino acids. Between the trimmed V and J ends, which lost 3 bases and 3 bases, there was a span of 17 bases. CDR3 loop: CSASNPLGGHTEAFF. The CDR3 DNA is TGCAGTGCTAGTAACCCACTCGGGGGGCACACTGAAGCTTTCTTT.

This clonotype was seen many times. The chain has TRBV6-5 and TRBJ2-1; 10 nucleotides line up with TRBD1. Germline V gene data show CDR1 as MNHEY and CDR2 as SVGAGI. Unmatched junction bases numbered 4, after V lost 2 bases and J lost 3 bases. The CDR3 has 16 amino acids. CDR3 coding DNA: TGTGCCAGCAGTTACACCTGGGACAGGGGCTACAATGAGCAGTTCTTC. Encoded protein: CASSYTWDRGYNEQFF.

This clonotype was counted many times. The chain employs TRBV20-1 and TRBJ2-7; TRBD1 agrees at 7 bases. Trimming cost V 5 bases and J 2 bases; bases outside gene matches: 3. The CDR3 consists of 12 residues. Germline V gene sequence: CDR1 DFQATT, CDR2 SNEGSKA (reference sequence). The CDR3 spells CSARDSTYEQYF. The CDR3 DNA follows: TGCAGTGCTCGGGACAGCACCTACGAGCAGTACTTC.

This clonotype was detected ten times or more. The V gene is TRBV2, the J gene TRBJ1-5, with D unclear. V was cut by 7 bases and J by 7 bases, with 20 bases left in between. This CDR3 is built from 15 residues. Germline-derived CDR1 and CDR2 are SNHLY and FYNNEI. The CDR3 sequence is CASTPDTGKGQPQHF. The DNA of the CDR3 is TGTGCCAGCACCCCGGATACGGGGAAAGGGCAGCCCCAGCATTTT.

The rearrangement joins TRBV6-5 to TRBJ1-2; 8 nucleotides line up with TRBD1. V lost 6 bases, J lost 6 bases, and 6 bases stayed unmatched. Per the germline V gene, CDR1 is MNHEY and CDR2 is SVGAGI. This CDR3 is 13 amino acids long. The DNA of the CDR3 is TGTGCCAGCAGACGGTCAGGGGGCGATGGCTACACCTTC. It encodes CASRRSGGDGYTF.

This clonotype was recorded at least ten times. In DNA form, the CDR3 reads TGTGCCAGCAGTTATACAGGGAAGACCGGGGAGCTGTTTTTT. Translated: CASSYTGKTGELFF. V is TRBV6-6 and J is TRBJ2-2; possible D gene TRBD1, 6 bases. Germline CDR1 MNHNY, CDR2 SVGAGI (reference sequence). Trimming removed 3 bases at V and 5 bases at J, with 10 bases between. This CDR3 has 14 residues.

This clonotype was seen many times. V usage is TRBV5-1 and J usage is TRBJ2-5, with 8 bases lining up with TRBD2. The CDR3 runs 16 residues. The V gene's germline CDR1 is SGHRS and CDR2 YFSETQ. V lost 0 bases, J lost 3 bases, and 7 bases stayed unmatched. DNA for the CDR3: TGCGCCAGCAGCTTGGGGGTCAATAGCGGGGAAGAGACCCAGTACTTC. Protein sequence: CASSLGVNSGEETQYF.

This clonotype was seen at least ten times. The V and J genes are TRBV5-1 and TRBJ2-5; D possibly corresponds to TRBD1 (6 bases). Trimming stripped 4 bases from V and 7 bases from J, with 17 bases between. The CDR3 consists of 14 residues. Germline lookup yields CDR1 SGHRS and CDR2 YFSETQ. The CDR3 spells CASSHDRSPVTQYF. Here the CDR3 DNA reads TGCGCCAGCAGCCACGACAGGTCCCCCGTGACCCAGTACTTC.

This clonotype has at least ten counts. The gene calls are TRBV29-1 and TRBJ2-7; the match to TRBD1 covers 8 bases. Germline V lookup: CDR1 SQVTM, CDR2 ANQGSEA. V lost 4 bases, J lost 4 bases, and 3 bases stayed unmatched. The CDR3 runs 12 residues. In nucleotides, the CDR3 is TGCAGCGTTGGGAGGACAGGGTACGAGCAGTACTTC. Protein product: CSVGRTGYEQYF.

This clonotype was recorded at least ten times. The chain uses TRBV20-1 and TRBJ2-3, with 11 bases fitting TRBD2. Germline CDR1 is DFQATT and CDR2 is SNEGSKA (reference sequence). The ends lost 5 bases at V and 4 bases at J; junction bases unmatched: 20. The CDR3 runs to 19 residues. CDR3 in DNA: TGCAGTGCTCAGATTTCTAGGCTAGCGGGGGGCCGAGGGGCAGATACGCAGTATTTT. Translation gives CSAQISRLAGGRGADTQYF.

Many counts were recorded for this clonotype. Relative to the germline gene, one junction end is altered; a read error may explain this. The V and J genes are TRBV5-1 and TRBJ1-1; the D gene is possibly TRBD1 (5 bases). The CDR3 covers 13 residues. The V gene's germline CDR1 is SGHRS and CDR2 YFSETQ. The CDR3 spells CASSLTGGTEAFF. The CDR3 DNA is TGTGCCAGCAGTTTAACGGGGGGCACTGAAGCTTTCTTT.

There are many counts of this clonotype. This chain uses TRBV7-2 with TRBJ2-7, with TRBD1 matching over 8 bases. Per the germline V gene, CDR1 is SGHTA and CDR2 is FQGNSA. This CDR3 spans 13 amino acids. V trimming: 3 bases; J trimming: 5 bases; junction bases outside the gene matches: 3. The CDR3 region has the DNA TGTGCCAGCAGCTTTAAGACAGGGGACGAGCAGTACTTC. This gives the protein CASSFKTGDEQYF.

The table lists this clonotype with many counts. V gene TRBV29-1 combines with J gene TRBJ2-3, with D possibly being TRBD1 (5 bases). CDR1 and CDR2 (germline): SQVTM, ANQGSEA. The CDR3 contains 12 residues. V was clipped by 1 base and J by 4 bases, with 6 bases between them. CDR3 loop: CSVEGRADTQYF. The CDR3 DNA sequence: TGCAGCGTTGAAGGCAGGGCAGATACGCAGTATTTT.

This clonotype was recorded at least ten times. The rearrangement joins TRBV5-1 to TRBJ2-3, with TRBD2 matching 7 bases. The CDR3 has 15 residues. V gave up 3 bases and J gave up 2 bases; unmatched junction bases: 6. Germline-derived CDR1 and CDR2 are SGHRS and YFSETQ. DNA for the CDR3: TGCGCCAGCAGCTCCGGGACTATGAACACAGATACGCAGTATTTT. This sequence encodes CASSSGTMNTDTQYF.